This T cell receptor (beta chain) stems from a study of CD8+ T cells in alopecia areata. Study observations and caveats: Alphabeta T cells residing in normal skin are also sequenced in scalp samples. Compared with mice, patients displayed less clear TCR sharing, possibly for HLA-related reasons. Clonality exceeded that of normal scalp in lesional scalp, most notably in alopecia totalis/universalis.

CDR1 is LGHNT, CDR2 FRNRAP, per germline. V gave up 2 bases and J gave up 5 bases; unmatched junction bases: 3. This CDR3 is built from 14 residues. The authors extracted RNA and reverse transcribed it into cDNA as the sequencing template. Assay: immunoSEQ multiplex PCR; the TCRdb copy retains only in-frame clones and omits some. The sample has about 200,000 clones, approximately 53% seen once. CD4+ and CD8+ T cells were sorted from PBMCs. Points on this clone: What it binds is unknown.

Source material: CD8+ T cells sorted from blood. The source is a human donor in good health. This chain joins TRBV12-5 and TRBJ2-7; 10 bases match TRBD2. The CDR3 bases are TGTGCTAGTGGTTTGAGCCTAGCGGGGGACGAGCAGTACTTC. Translation: CASGLSLAGDEQYF.